Listed here are 10 T cell receptor beta chains from one sample, sequenced in a study of blood T cell repertoires in COVID-19. Assay: immunoSEQ multiplex PCR; the TCRdb copy retains only in-frame clones and omits some. The table records over 50,000 clones, around 80% of them present only once. Sequencing was carried out using peripheral blood. The receptors originated from a human donor in a cohort sampled during active COVID-19.

The genes are TRBV7-2 and TRBJ2-7, with 9 bases matching TRBD2. The CDR3 length is 13 residues. Germline V gene sequence: CDR1 SGHTA, CDR2 FQGNSA. V was clipped by 5 bases and J by 5 bases; unmatched bases: 4. CDR3 DNA sequence: TGTGCCAGCAGCCAGACTAGCGGCGACGAGCAGTACTTC. Translation gives CASSQTSGDEQYF.

This clone was observed once. The genes are TRBV2 and TRBJ1-2; tentatively, D is TRBD1 (5 bases). The CDR3 covers 15 residues. In germline, CDR1 is SNHLY, CDR2 FYNNEI. V lost 3 bases and J lost 4, with 15 bases in between. The CDR3 spells CASSEGVEDSYGYTF. CDR3 DNA sequence: TGTGCCAGCAGTGAGGGTGTTGAAGACAGCTATGGCTACACCTTC. The whole variable domain, filled in from reference TRBV2 and TRBJ1-2, reads EPEVTQTPSHQVTQMGQEVILRCVPISNHLYFYWYRQILGQKVEFLVSFYNNEISEKSEIFDDQFSVERPDGSNFTLKIRSTKLEDSAMYFCASSEGVEDSYGYTFGSGTRLTVV.

This clone has only a few counts. The chain carries TRBV18 and TRBJ2-1; the D gene is possibly TRBD2 (5 bases). The CDR3 loop spans 14 amino acids. V lost 4 bases and J 10 bases, leaving 17 bases between the germline ends. Per germline, CDR1 KGHSH and CDR2 LQKENI. The CDR3 protein is CASSRPPGNGEQFF. CDR3 sequence (DNA): TGTGCCAGCTCACGGCCCCCGGGGAACGGGGAGCAGTTCTTC.

This clone was counted a few times. The chain recombines TRBV14 with TRBJ2-7; tentative D call: TRBD1 (5 bases). The CDR3 covers 15 residues. Trimming shortened V by 0 bases and J by 4 bases, and 13 bases separated the two germline ends. Germline CDR1 and CDR2: SGHDN and FVKESK. The CDR3 nucleotides read TGTGCCAGCAGCCAAGATTGGGGCAGACCGTACGAGCAGTACTTC. This translates into CASSQDWGRPYEQYF.

V is TRBV7-2 and J is TRBJ2-2, with D hard to call. CDR1 is SGHTA, CDR2 FQGNSA, per germline. The CDR3 sequence is 15 residues long. V shed 0 bases and J shed 6 bases, with 11 bases lying between them. The CDR3 nucleotides are TGTGCCAGCAGCTTAGCTGTGGGCTCCCCCGGGGAGCTGTTTTTT. Its translation is CASSLAVGSPGELFF.

This clone appeared a few times. One junction end disagrees with the germline gene, perhaps due to a read error. V is TRBV7-2 and J is TRBJ2-5; 12 nucleotides match TRBD2. This CDR3 is built from 14 residues. The germline V gene encodes CDR1 SGHTA and CDR2 FQGNSA. The DNA for the CDR3 is TGTGCCAGCAGCCTAGCGGGGGGGCGAGAGACCCAGTACTTC. Amino acid sequence: CASSLAGGRETQYF.

V usage is TRBV11-2 and J usage is TRBJ1-1, with D perhaps TRBD1 (6 bases). The V and J ends lost 1 base and 11 bases respectively, with 14 bases between them. Germline V gene lookup returns CDR1 SGHAT and CDR2 FQNNGV. CDR3 length: 13 amino acids. The CDR3 DNA is TGTGCCAGCAGCTTAGTTGGGGGACAAGGGGCTTTCTTT. Its translation is CASSLVGGQGAFF.

A single count supports this clone. The gene calls are TRBV28 and TRBJ1-5, with 7 bases identical to TRBD1. The CDR3 has 14 amino acids. The junction had 8 bases not matched to a gene; V was cut back by 6 bases and J by 6 bases. CDR1 MDHEN and CDR2 SYDVKM come from the germline V gene. The CDR3 loop is CASSQGGERQPQHF. The CDR3, as DNA: TGTGCCAGCAGCCAGGGGGGAGAGCGTCAGCCCCAGCATTTT.

V and J are TRBV28 and TRBJ2-5, with 11 positions matching TRBD1. V dropped 6 bases and J dropped 2; count of bases not matched to a gene: 2. The CDR3 totals 14 residues. Germline-derived CDR1 and CDR2 are MDHEN and SYDVKM. The CDR3 loop is CASRDRGRQETQYF. The CDR3 DNA reads as TGTGCCAGCAGGGACAGGGGGCGACAAGAGACCCAGTACTTC.

This clone was counted once. The chain has TRBV7-8 and TRBJ2-1; 7 bases agree with TRBD1. The V and J ends lost 5 bases and 4 bases, in that order; junction bases with no gene match: 11. The germline CDR1 and CDR2 sequences are SGHVS and FQNEAQ. CDR3 size: 16 residues. The CDR3 bases are TGTGCCAGCAGCCCGAAGAGACAGGGCCCGTACAATGAGCAGTTCTTC. Translating it yields CASSPKRQGPYNEQFF.